A single sample is the source of the 22 T cell receptor beta chains below, sequenced in a study of blood T cell repertoires in COVID-19. The data were produced by immunoSEQ multiplex PCR, yet TCRdb's version contains in-frame clones alone and is incomplete. The top ten hold over 2% of the sample, which has approximately 51,000 clones, around 87% seen once. Specimen: peripheral blood. The source is a woman older than 75 with COVID-19, enrolled during active disease.

The chain uses TRBV5-1 and TRBJ2-6; D not resolved. Trimming took off 3 bases at V and 0 bases at J, with 7 bases between the two ends. The CDR3 length is 15 residues. Germline V gives CDR1 SGHRS, CDR2 YFSETQ. In DNA, the CDR3 is TGCGCCAGCAGCTCTCAGTACTCTGGGGCCAACGTCCTGACTTTC. Its translation: CASSSQYSGANVLTF.

This clone was recorded once. The gene calls are TRBV9 and TRBJ2-3, with a tentative D call TRBD2 (5 bases). In germline, CDR1 is SGDLS, CDR2 YYNGEE. V shed 2 bases and J shed 2 bases, with 9 bases lying between them. This CDR3 region has 14 residues. The CDR3: CASSVSGTTDTQYF. CDR3 DNA: TGTGCCAGCAGCGTGTCGGGAACCACAGATACGCAGTATTTT.

The chain carries TRBV5-1 and TRBJ1-1, with D perhaps TRBD1 (6 bases). The germline V and J ends were trimmed by 4 bases and 1 base, with 11 bases remaining between them. CDR1 is SGHRS, CDR2 YFSETQ, per germline. The CDR3 totals 14 residues. The CDR3 reads CASSTGGRNTEAFF. The CDR3 DNA sequence: TGCGCCAGCAGCACGGGGGGCCGGAACACTGAAGCTTTCTTT. Complete variable domain (other parts from reference TRBV5-1 and TRBJ1-1): KAGVTQTPRYLIKTRGQQVTLSCSPISGHRSVSWYQQTPGQGLQFLFEYFSETQRNKGNFPGRFSGRQFSNSRSEMNVSTLELGDSALYLCASSTGGRNTEAFFGQGTRLTVV.

The chain joins TRBV9 to TRBJ1-4; TRBD1 might be the D (6 bases). CDR1 is SGDLS, CDR2 YYNGEE, per germline. The CDR3 is 17 amino acids. Trimming pared 5 bases from V and 0 bases from J, leaving 17 bases between. In DNA form, the CDR3 reads TGTGCCAGCAGAAGGGGGTCCAGCTTTGCAACTAATGAAAAACTGTTTTTT. It specifies CASRRGSSFATNEKLFF. The variable domain in full, completed from reference TRBV9 and TRBJ1-4, reads DSGVTQTPKHLITATGQRVTLRCSPRSGDLSVYWYQQSLDQGLQFLIQYYNGEERAKGNILERFSAQQFPDLHSELNLSSLELGDSALYFCASRRGSSFATNEKLFFGSGTQLSVL.

The gene calls are TRBV5-4 and TRBJ2-1, with 9 nucleotides matching TRBD2. The CDR3 has 15 amino acids. Germline CDR1 SGHNT, CDR2 YYREEE (reference sequence). V lost 1 base, J lost 9 bases, and 8 bases stayed unmatched. The CDR3 here is CASSLPAGGPVEQFF. The CDR3 bases are TGTGCCAGCAGCTTGCCGGCGGGAGGGCCGGTTGAGCAGTTCTTC.

The chain has TRBV6-6 and TRBJ2-6; 7 bases are a match to TRBD1. Germline-derived CDR1 and CDR2 are MNHNY and SVGAGI (reference sequence). The CDR3 loop spans 16 amino acids. J lost 0 bases, V lost 6 bases, and 5 bases had no gene match. CDR3 sequence reads: CASRGTVYSGANVLTF. The CDR3 region has the DNA TGTGCCAGCAGGGGGACAGTCTACTCTGGGGCCAACGTCCTGACTTTC.

This clone was seen a few times. The V call is TRBV19, the J call TRBJ1-2, with D hard to call. V was shortened by 4 bases and J by 4 bases, with 13 bases between the two germline ends. Germline loops: CDR1 LNHDA, CDR2 SQIVND (reference sequence). This CDR3 contains 14 residues. In nucleotides, the CDR3 is TGTGCCAGTAGTAGAGCCTCTACCTTCTATGGCTACACCTTC. Its translation is CASSRASTFYGYTF.

The chain joins TRBV24-1 to TRBJ2-2; TRBD1 aligns across 9 bases. V shed 9 bases, J shed 5 bases, and the junction held 12 bases outside the gene matches. The length of the CDR3 is 16 residues. From germline, CDR1 is KGHDR and CDR2 SFDVKD. The CDR3, as DNA: TGTGCCACCGGACCTACAGGGGGCGCGCGAACCGGGGAGCTGTTTTTT. It encodes CATGPTGGARTGELFF.

This rearrangement joins TRBV4-2 to TRBJ2-1, with a possible D match to TRBD2 (6 bases). The CDR3 totals 16 residues. With 1 base removed from V and 3 bases from J, the gap between germline ends came to 13 bases. The germline gives CDR1 LGHNA, CDR2 YNFKEQ. For the CDR3, the DNA is TGTGCCAGCAGCCAAGGTACAACGGGGGTCTACAATGAGCAGTTCTTC. Protein sequence: CASSQGTTGVYNEQFF.

This clone is a singleton in its sample. The chain combines TRBV24-1 with TRBJ2-3; the match to TRBD1 covers 10 bases. This CDR3 is built from 16 residues. From germline, CDR1 is KGHDR and CDR2 SFDVKD. V lost 0 bases and J lost 3; bases outside the gene matches: 2. The DNA of the CDR3 is TGTGCCACCAGTGATTTGGGGGACAGGGGAACAGATACGCAGTATTTT. Its translation: CATSDLGDRGTDTQYF.

The V and J genes are TRBV18 and TRBJ1-5; tentatively, D is TRBD1 (6 bases). Germline V gives CDR1 KGHSH, CDR2 LQKENI. The CDR3 is 15 residues long. V was trimmed by 3 bases and J by 2 bases, leaving 11 bases between them. For the CDR3, the DNA is TGTGCCAGCTCACCTGGGGGCGTCGGCAATCAGCCCCAGCATTTT. Protein product: CASSPGGVGNQPQHF.

J is TRBJ2-7 and V is TRBV19; 10 nucleotides match TRBD2. This CDR3 is 15 amino acids long. Germline CDR1 and CDR2: LNHDA and SQIVND (reference sequence). Trimming at V came to 3 bases and at J to 3 bases, leaving 5 bases not matched to a gene. The CDR3 is CASSMPSGRFYEQYF. The CDR3 nucleotides read TGTGCCAGTAGTATGCCTAGCGGGAGATTCTACGAGCAGTACTTC.

This chain connects TRBV2 to TRBJ2-5; possible D gene TRBD1, 6 bases. With 3 bases removed from V and 1 base from J, the gap between germline ends came to 9 bases. Germline CDR1 is SNHLY and CDR2 is FYNNEI. There are 14 residues in the CDR3. CDR3 region: CASSDWTVQETQYF. The CDR3 coding sequence is TGTGCCAGCAGTGACTGGACAGTCCAAGAGACCCAGTACTTC.

This clone appeared once. The gene calls are TRBV7-2 and TRBJ1-2, with a possible D match to TRBD1 (6 bases). Germline CDR1 reads SGHTA; CDR2 reads FQGNSA. This CDR3 has 14 residues. Trimming took off 7 bases at V and 8 bases at J, with 20 bases between the two ends. CDR3 sequence reads: CASTRGSGPEGYTF. The CDR3 bases are TGTGCCAGCACAAGGGGGTCAGGCCCTGAGGGCTACACCTTC. The complete variable domain, with remaining parts taken from reference TRBV7-2 and TRBJ1-2, reads GAGVSQSPSNKVTEKGKDVELRCDPISGHTALYWYRQSLGQGLEFLIYFQGNSAPDKSGLPSDRFSAERTGGSVSTLTIQRTQQEDSAVYLCASTRGSGPEGYTFGSGTRLTVV.

V gene TRBV25-1 combines with J gene TRBJ1-2; TRBD1 is a possible D gene (5 bases). Germline V gene data show CDR1 as MGHDK and CDR2 as SYGVNS. The V gene lost 1 base and the J gene lost 2 bases, with 8 bases spanning the gap. CDR3 size: 14 residues. CDR3 sequence (DNA): TGTGCCAGCAGTGAATGGGGCGGCAACTATGGCTACACCTTC. It is translated as CASSEWGGNYGYTF.

The rearrangement uses TRBV6-1 and TRBJ1-2; TRBD1 is a possible D gene (5 bases). Trimming took off 5 bases at V and 0 bases at J, with 10 bases between the two ends. CDR1 is MNHNS, CDR2 SASEGT, per germline. CDR3 length equals 14 residues. The CDR3 loop is CASSSPRANYGYTF. CDR3 DNA sequence: TGTGCCAGCAGTAGCCCCAGGGCTAACTATGGCTACACCTTC.

This chain links TRBV6-5 with TRBJ1-2; 8 nucleotides agree with TRBD1. The CDR3 has 15 residues. The germline CDR1 and CDR2 sequences are MNHEY and SVGAGI. Trimming cost V 7 bases and J 4 bases; bases outside gene matches: 11. Written as DNA, the CDR3 is TGTGCCAGCACTCCACGGGGGACAGGATTCTATGGCTACACCTTC. Amino acid sequence: CASTPRGTGFYGYTF.

This chain uses TRBV27 with TRBJ2-1, with D possibly being TRBD1 (6 bases). The CDR3 contains 17 residues. Germline V CDR1 and CDR2: MNHEY, SMNVEV (reference sequence). Trimming pared 6 bases from V and 2 bases from J, leaving 20 bases between. In nucleotides, the CDR3 is TGTGCCAGCAGCTCCCCCCCACAGGGTGGCCCCTACAATGAGCAGTTCTTC. Residues: CASSSPPQGGPYNEQFF.

This clone was recorded at least ten times. CDR3: CASSPWTGQTEAFF. Here the CDR3 DNA reads TGTGCCAGCAGTCCTTGGACAGGCCAAACTGAAGCTTTCTTT. The genes are TRBV27 and TRBJ1-1, with TRBD1 matching 7 bases. This CDR3 contains 14 residues. Germline V gene data show CDR1 as MNHEY and CDR2 as SMNVEV (reference sequence). The V and J ends lost 5 bases and 5 bases, in that order; junction bases with no gene match: 8.

This clone turned up a few times. The same CDR3 is also encoded by other DNA sequences in this sample. The rearrangement links TRBV3-1 (or the pseudogene TRBV3-2) to TRBJ1-1; maybe TRBD1 (6 bases). V lost 6 bases and J 4 bases, leaving 6 bases between the germline ends. Germline CDR1 is LGHDT and CDR2 is YNNKEL (reference sequence). CDR3 length equals 11 residues. The CDR3 region is CASRGGTEAFF. CDR3 DNA sequence: TGTGCCAGCAGAGGGGGCACTGAAGCTTTCTTT.

The chain links TRBV5-5 to TRBJ2-1, with TRBD1 as a possible D gene (6 bases). This CDR3 has 16 residues. Germline V gene lookup returns CDR1 SGHKS and CDR2 YYEKEE (reference sequence). Trimming removed 2 bases from V and 4 bases from J, with 16 bases in between. The CDR3 DNA reads TGTGCCAGCAGCTTACCGGGACATGGCGGATACAATGAGCAGTTCTTC. This encodes CASSLPGHGGYNEQFF.

This chain joins TRBV5-1 and TRBJ2-3, with 8 nucleotides matching TRBD2. The CDR3 has 17 amino acids. The trim removed 1 base at V and 0 bases at J, leaving 7 bases unmatched. The germline gives CDR1 SGHRS, CDR2 YFSETQ. As DNA, the CDR3 is TGCGCCAGCAGCTTGAGGCGTAGCGGGACAAGCACAGATACGCAGTATTTT. Its translation: CASSLRRSGTSTDTQYF. Full variable domain (outside the CDR3, taken from reference TRBV5-1 and TRBJ2-3): KAGVTQTPRYLIKTRGQQVTLSCSPISGHRSVSWYQQTPGQGLQFLFEYFSETQRNKGNFPGRFSGRQFSNSRSEMNVSTLELGDSALYLCASSLRRSGTSTDTQYFGPGTRLTVL.